This T cell receptor beta chain was retrieved from a study of T cells in Graves' hyperthyroidism and ophthalmopathy. Study-wide results and limits: Ophthalmopathy was identified by the model a median 6.5 months ahead of onset. A model of 13 V-J features distinguished ophthalmopathy from stable hyperthyroidism.

This clonotype showed up many times. The antigen is undetermined. Using RNA transcripts as the source, TCR beta CDR3 regions were amplified. HTBI primers were employed in a first-round RT-PCR of the TCR CDR3. TCRdb used MiXCR to reprocess the multiplex PCR reads, holding one entry per CDR3 protein. This table has about 610,000 distinct CDR3 sequences, 14% to 15% appearing once. Exclusions: uncontrolled infection, other autoimmune disease, pregnancy, lactation. PBMCs were sourced from more than 9 ml fresh peripheral blood. Trimming stripped 6 bases from V and 0 bases from J, with 11 bases between. This CDR3 comprises 14 residues. Germline CDR1 reads ENHRY; CDR2 reads SYGVKD.

The specimen was blood. The rearrangement links TRBV10-3 to TRBJ2-5, with D possibly matching TRBD2 (6 bases). The clonotype comes from a woman aged 40 to 55 with Graves' ophthalmopathy. As DNA, the CDR3 is TGTGCCATCAGGGGCGGGGTGTACCAAGAGACCCAGTACTTC. Translated, it gives CAIRGGVYQETQYF.